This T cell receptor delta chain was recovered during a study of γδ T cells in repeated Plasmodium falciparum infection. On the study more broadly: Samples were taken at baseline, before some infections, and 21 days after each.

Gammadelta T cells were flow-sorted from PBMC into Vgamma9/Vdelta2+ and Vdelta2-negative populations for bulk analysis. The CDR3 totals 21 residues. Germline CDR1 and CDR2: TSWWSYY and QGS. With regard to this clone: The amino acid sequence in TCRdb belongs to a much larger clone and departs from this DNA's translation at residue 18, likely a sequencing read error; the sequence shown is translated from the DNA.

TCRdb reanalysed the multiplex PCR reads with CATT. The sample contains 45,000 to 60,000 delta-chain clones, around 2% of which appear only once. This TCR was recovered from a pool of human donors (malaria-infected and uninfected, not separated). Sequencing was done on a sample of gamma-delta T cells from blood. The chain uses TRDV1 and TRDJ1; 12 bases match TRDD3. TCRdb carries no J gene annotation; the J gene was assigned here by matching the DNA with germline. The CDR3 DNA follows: TGTGCTCTTGGGGTCCCACGGGCCTTCTTTTATTACTGGGGGATACCCGATGAACTCATCTTT. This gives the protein CALGVPRAFFYYWGIPDELIF.